A selection of T cell receptor beta chains follows, all from one sample in a study of cytomegalovirus exposure and HLA in healthy donors. Sequenced by immunoSEQ multiplex PCR; TCRdb stores in-frame clones only, minus some. The table has more than 150,000 clones, about 80% seen once. Sequencing was done on a sample of PBMCs. The receptors originated from a woman aged 45-65 years in good health and CMV-seropositive. CDR3s include the opening cysteine and the closing phenylalanine or tryptophan. The D gene is left open where the match is weak. The size entry is marked missing in some rows and otherwise reads once, few, many or a size class.

V gene	J gene	D gene	clone size	CDR3 protein	CDR3 DNA
TRBV18	TRBJ1-2	TRBD1	-	CASSPRGQDYGYTF	TGTGCCAGCTCACCACGGGGACAGGACTATGGCTACACCTTC
TRBV10-3	TRBJ2-7	TRBD1	-	CAIRLRTGHEQYF	TGTGCCATCAGGCTGAGGACAGGGCACGAGCAGTACTTC
TRBV5-5	TRBJ2-7	TRBD1	-	CASSWGQSSYEQYF	TGTGCCAGCAGTTGGGGACAGAGCTCCTACGAGCAGTACTTC
TRBV28	TRBJ2-5	-	few	CASSSHLGGGSETQYF	TGTGCCAGCAGTTCCCACCTTGGGGGCGGGAGTGAGACCCAGTACTTC
TRBV18	TRBJ2-5	TRBD1	-	CASSPRQGDGETQYF	TGTGCCAGCTCACCAAGACAGGGTGACGGGGAGACCCAGTACTTC
TRBV7-8	TRBJ2-5	TRBD1	-	CASSLNSGTGGQETQYF	TGTGCCAGCAGCTTAAATTCCGGGACAGGGGGACAAGAGACCCAGTACTTC
TRBV15	TRBJ2-7	TRBD2	-	CATSREPAGDYEQYF	TGTGCCACCAGCAGAGAGCCAGCGGGGGACTACGAGCAGTACTTC
TRBV7-2	TRBJ2-7	TRBD1	-	CASSLDDRGVYNEQYF	TGTGCCAGCAGCTTGGACGACAGGGGAGTGTACAACGAGCAGTACTTC
TRBV4-3	TRBJ1-4	-	few	CASSQDIAGFGLFF	TGCGCCAGCAGCCAAGATATCGCAGGTTTTGGACTGTTTTTT
TRBV28	TRBJ2-3	TRBD2	once	CASSLFPSGGPRGSTDTQYF	TGTGCCAGCAGTTTATTCCCTAGCGGGGGCCCAAGAGGGAGCACAGATACGCAGTATTTT
TRBV28	TRBJ2-3	TRBD2	-	CASQLAGGGTDTQYF	TGTGCCAGCCAACTAGCGGGGGGTGGCACAGATACGCAGTATTTT
TRBV14	TRBJ1-1	TRBD1	-	CASIMTGGEGEAFF	TGTGCCAGCATCATGACAGGGGGCGAAGGAGAAGCTTTCTTT
TRBV27	TRBJ1-2	-	few	CASRKTAFYGYTF	TGTGCCAGCAGAAAGACAGCGTTCTATGGCTACACCTTC
TRBV19	TRBJ1-4	TRBD1	-	CASSYTGGVEKLFF	TGTGCCAGTAGTTATACAGGGGGCGTTGAAAAACTGTTTTTT
TRBV28	TRBJ1-1	TRBD1	-	CASSSPRDRGLVGTEAFF	TGTGCCAGCAGTTCGCCTCGGGACAGGGGGCTAGTAGGGACTGAAGCTTTCTTT
TRBV28	TRBJ2-7	-	-	CASSLYPRTAHSYEQYF	TGTGCCAGCAGTTTATATCCCCGGACAGCTCACTCCTACGAGCAGTACTTC
TRBV7-7	TRBJ2-1	TRBD2	-	CASSQGLAYNEQFF	TGTGCTAGCAGCCAGGGACTAGCCTACAATGAGCAGTTCTTC
TRBV7-6	TRBJ2-7	-	-	CASSLGGRSYEQYF	TGTGCCAGCAGCTTGGGGGGTCGTTCCTACGAGCAGTACTTC
TRBV7-2	TRBJ2-1	-	-	CASSLAATPYNEQFF	TGTGCCAGCAGCTTAGCAGCGACCCCCTACAATGAGCAGTTCTTC
TRBV16	TRBJ1-5	TRBD1	-	CASSGRTGPDQPQHF	TGTGCCAGCAGCGGAAGGACAGGGCCCGATCAGCCCCAGCATTTT
TRBV28	TRBJ1-5	-	-	CASSWSSNQPQHF	TGTGCCAGCAGTTGGAGTAGCAATCAGCCCCAGCATTTT
TRBV7-2	TRBJ2-5	TRBD2	-	CASSATHRLAGGAQYF	TGTGCCAGCAGCGCCACCCACAGACTAGCGGGGGGAGCCCAGTACTTC
TRBV5-1	TRBJ2-7	-	once	CASSLRDGTYEQYF	TGCGCCAGCAGCCTGCGGGACGGTACCTACGAGCAGTACTTC
TRBV4-3	TRBJ1-1	-	-	CASSQDLAVEAFF	TGCGCCAGCAGCCAAGATTTGGCGGTTGAAGCTTTCTTT
TRBV18	TRBJ1-6	-	-	CASSLQEGKGSPLHF	TGTGCCAGCTCACTTCAGGAGGGAAAAGGTTCACCCCTCCACTTT
TRBV28	TRBJ2-5	-	-	CASNNRQNQETQYF	TGTGCCAGCAACAATCGACAAAACCAAGAGACCCAGTACTTC
TRBV29-1	TRBJ2-5	TRBD2	-	CSVASPGTNRPTQYF	TGCAGCGTGGCCTCTCCCGGGACTAATCGGCCGACCCAGTACTTC
TRBV7-2	TRBJ1-4	TRBD1	-	CASSPPGQLNEKLFF	TGTGCCAGCAGCCCCCCGGGACAGCTTAATGAAAAACTGTTTTTT
TRBV9	TRBJ2-2	-	-	CASSILALTTGELFF	TGTGCCAGCAGCATTTTGGCTCTTACCACCGGGGAGCTGTTTTTT
TRBV11-3	TRBJ2-3	TRBD2	-	CASSLGLAGSTDTQYF	TGTGCCAGCAGCCTGGGACTAGCGGGATCCACAGATACGCAGTATTTT
TRBV5-4	TRBJ2-2	TRBD2	-	CASSLRRGRDGGELFF	TGTGCCAGCAGCTTGAGGCGCGGGAGGGATGGCGGGGAGCTGTTTTTT
TRBV7-9	TRBJ2-2	TRBD2	-	CASTSGLTTGELFF	TGTGCCAGCACCTCGGGACTAACCACCGGGGAGCTGTTTTTT
TRBV9	TRBJ1-6	-	-	CASSLRGGPTNSPLHF	TGTGCCAGCAGCCTAAGAGGGGGACCTACTAATTCACCCCTCCACTTT
TRBV7-2	TRBJ1-1	-	few	CASSLYHMPMNTEAFF	TGTGCCAGCAGCTTATATCACATGCCGATGAACACTGAAGCTTTCTTT
TRBV14	TRBJ2-1	-	once	CASSQAVEQFF	TGTGCCAGCAGCCAAGCAGTTGAGCAGTTCTTC
TRBV4-3	TRBJ2-7	-	-	CASSQARGYEQYF	TGCGCCAGCAGCCAAGCACGGGGCTACGAGCAGTACTTC
TRBV5-1	TRBJ1-2	-	-	CASSLAGADYGYTF	TGCGCCAGCAGCTTGGCCGGTGCGGACTATGGCTACACCTTC
TRBV7-3	TRBJ1-1	TRBD1	-	CASSVQGRNTEAFF	TGTGCCAGCAGCGTACAGGGGCGGAACACTGAAGCTTTCTTT
TRBV28	TRBJ1-2	TRBD1	-	CASSSLDRGIVYGYTF	TGTGCCAGCAGTTCATTGGACAGGGGGATCGTCTATGGCTACACCTTC
TRBV27	TRBJ1-5	-	-	CASSRQYNQPQHF	TGTGCCAGCAGCCGACAGTACAATCAGCCCCAGCATTTT
TRBV28	TRBJ1-1	-	once	CASSPTGNTEAFF	TGTGCCAGCAGTCCGACAGGGAACACTGAAGCTTTCTTT
TRBV19	TRBJ1-2	-	-	CASIALRAGANYGYTF	TGTGCCAGTATTGCCCTTAGGGCAGGGGCCAACTATGGCTACACCTTC
TRBV5-1	TRBJ2-3	-	-	CASSLGGGKIADTQYF	TGCGCCAGCAGCTTGGGTGGAGGGAAAATAGCAGATACGCAGTATTTT